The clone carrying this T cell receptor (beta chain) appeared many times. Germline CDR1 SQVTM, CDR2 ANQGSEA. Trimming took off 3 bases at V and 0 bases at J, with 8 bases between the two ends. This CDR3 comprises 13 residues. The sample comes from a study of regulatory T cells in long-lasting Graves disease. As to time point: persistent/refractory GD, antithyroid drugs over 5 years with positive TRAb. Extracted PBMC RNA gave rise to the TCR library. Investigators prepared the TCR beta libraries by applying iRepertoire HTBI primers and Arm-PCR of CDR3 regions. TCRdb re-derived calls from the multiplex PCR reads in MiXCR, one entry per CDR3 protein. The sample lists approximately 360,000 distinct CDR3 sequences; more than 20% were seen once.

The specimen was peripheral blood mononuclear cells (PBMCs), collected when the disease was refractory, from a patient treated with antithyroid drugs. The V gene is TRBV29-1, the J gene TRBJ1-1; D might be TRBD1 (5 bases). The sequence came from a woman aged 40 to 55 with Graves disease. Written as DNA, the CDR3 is TGCAGCGTTGAGACAGTGATGAACACTGAAGCTTTCTTT. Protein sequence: CSVETVMNTEAFF.